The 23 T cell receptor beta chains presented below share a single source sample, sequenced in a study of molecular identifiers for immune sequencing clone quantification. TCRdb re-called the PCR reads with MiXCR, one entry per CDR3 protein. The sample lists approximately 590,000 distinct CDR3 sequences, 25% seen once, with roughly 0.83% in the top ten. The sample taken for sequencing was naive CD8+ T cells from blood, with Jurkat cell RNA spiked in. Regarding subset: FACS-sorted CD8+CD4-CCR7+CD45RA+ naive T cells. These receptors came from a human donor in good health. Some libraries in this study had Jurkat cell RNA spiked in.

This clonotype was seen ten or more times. The CDR3 loop is CSARDFGERYEQYF. The CDR3 DNA sequence: TGCAGTGCTAGAGATTTCGGGGAGAGGTACGAGCAGTACTTC. This rearrangement joins TRBV20-1 to TRBJ2-7, with TRBD2 as a possible D gene (5 bases). V gave up 0 bases and J gave up 4 bases, with 13 bases separating them. The CDR3 extends over 14 amino acids. Germline V gene sequence: CDR1 DFQATT, CDR2 SNEGSKA (reference sequence).

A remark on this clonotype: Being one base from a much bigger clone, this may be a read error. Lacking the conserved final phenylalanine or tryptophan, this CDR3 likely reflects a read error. CDR3 sequence: CASSLLSWTDTQYV. The CDR3 DNA is TGTGCCAGCAGTCTATTATCCTGGACAGATACGCAGTATGTT. J is TRBJ2-3 and V is TRBV6-5; no firm D call. The CDR3 is 14 residues long. CDR1 is MNHEY, CDR2 SVGAGI, per germline. V lost 5 bases and J lost 3, with 12 bases in between.

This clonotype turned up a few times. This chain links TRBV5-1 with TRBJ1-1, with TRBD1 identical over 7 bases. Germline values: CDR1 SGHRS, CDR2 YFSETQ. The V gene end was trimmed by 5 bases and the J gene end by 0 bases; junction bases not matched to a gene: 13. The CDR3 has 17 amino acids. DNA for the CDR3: TGCGCCAGCAGACACGGGACAGATTCTATCATGAACACTGAAGCTTTCTTT. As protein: CASRHGTDSIMNTEAFF.

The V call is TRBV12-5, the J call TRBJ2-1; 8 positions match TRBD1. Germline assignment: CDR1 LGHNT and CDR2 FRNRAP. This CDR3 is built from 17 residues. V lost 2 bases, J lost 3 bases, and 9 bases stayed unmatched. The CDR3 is CASGLTSGTGLYNEQFF. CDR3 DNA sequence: TGTGCTAGTGGTTTGACCTCCGGGACAGGTCTCTACAATGAGCAGTTCTTC.

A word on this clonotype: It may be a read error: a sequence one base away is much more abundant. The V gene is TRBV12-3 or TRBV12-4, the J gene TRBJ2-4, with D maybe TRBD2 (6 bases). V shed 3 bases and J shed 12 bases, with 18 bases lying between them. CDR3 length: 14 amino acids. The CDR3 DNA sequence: TGTGCCAGCAGTTTTGAAGGTCCCGGGAGCACTCAGTACTTC. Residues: CASSFEGPGSTQYF.

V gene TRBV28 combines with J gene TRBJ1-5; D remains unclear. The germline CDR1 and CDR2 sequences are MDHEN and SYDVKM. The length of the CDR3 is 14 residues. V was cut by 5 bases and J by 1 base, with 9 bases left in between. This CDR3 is CASSPDWSNQPQHF. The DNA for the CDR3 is TGTGCCAGCAGTCCCGACTGGAGCAATCAGCCCCAGCATTTT. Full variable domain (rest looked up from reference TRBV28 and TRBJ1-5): DVKVTQSSRYLVKRTGEKVFLECVQDMDHENMFWYRQDPGLGLRLIYFSYDVKMKEKGDIPEGYSVSREKKERFSLILESASTNQTSMYLCASSPDWSNQPQHFGDGTRLSIL.

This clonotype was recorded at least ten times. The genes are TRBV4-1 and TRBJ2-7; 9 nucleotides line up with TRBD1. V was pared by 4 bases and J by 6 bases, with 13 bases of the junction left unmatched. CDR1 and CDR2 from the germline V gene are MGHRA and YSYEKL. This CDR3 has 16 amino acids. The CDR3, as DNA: TGCGCCAGCAGCCTATTAGGACAGGGGTTGGTTGGCGAGCAGTACTTC. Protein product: CASSLLGQGLVGEQYF.

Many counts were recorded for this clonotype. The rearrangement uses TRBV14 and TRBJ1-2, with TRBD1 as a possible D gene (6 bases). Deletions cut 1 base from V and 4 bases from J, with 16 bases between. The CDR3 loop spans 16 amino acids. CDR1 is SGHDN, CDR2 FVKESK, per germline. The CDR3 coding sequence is TGTGCCAGCAGCCAAGGCTCCGGGGGCTATTTCTATGGCTACACCTTC. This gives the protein CASSQGSGGYFYGYTF.

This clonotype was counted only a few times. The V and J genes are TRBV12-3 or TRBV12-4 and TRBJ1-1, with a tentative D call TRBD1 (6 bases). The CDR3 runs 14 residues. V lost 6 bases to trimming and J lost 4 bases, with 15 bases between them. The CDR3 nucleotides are TGTGCCAGCAGCGACACAGGGAGGGGCACTGAAGCTTTCTTT. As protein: CASSDTGRGTEAFF.

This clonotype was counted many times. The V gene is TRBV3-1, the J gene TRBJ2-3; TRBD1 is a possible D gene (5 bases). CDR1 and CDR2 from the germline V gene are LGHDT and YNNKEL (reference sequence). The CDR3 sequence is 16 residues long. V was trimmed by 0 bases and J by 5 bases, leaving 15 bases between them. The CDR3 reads CASSQDGVPTEDTQYF. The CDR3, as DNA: TGTGCCAGCAGCCAAGACGGAGTCCCGACAGAAGATACGCAGTATTTT.

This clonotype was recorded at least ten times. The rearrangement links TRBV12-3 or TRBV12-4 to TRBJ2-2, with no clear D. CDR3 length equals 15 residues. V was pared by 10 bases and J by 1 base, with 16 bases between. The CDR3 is CAIPGPRENTGELFF. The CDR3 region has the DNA TGTGCCATCCCTGGTCCCCGAGAGAACACCGGGGAGCTGTTTTTT.

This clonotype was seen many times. The CDR3 loop reads CASSEVTVLNTEAFF. Here the CDR3 DNA reads TGTGCCAGCAGTGAGGTGACAGTCCTGAACACTGAAGCTTTCTTT. The chain couples TRBV12-3 or TRBV12-4 to TRBJ1-1; a possible D gene is TRBD1 (5 bases). Trimming stripped 5 bases from V and 0 bases from J, with 13 bases between. There are 15 residues in the CDR3.

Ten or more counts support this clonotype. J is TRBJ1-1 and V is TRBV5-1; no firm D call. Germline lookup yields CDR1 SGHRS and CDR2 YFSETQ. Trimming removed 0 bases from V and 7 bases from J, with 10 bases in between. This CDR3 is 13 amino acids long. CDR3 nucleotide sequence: TGCGCCAGCAGCTTGGAAACTGCCAGTGAAGCTTTCTTT. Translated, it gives CASSLETASEAFF.

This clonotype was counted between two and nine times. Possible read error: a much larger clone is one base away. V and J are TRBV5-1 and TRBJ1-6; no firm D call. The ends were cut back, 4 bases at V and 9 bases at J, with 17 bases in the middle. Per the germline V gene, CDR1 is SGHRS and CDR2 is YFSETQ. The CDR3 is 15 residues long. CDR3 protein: CASSPGRGLRSPLHF. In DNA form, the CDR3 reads TGCGCCAGCAGCCCTGGACGGGGATTGCGTTCACCCCTCCACTTT. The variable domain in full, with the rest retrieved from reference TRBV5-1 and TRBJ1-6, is KAGVTQTPRYLIKTRGQQVTLSCSPISGHRSVSWYQQTPGQGLQFLFEYFSETQRNKGNFPGRFSGRQFSNSRSEMNVSTLELGDSALYLCASSPGRGLRSPLHFGNGTRLTVT.

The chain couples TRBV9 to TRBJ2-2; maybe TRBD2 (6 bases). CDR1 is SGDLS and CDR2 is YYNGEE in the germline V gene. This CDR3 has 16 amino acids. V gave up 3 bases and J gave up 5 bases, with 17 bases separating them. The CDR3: CASSGRLAEITGELFF. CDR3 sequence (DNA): TGTGCCAGCAGCGGTAGATTAGCGGAGATAACCGGGGAGCTGTTTTTT. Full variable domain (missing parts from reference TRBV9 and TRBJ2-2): DSGVTQTPKHLITATGQRVTLRCSPRSGDLSVYWYQQSLDQGLQFLIQYYNGEERAKGNILERFSAQQFPDLHSELNLSSLELGDSALYFCASSGRLAEITGELFFGEGSRLTVL.

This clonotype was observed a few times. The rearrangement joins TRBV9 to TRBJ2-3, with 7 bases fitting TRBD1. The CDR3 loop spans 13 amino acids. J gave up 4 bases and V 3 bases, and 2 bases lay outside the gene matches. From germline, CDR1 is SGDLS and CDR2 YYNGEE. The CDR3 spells CASSGDSPDTQYF. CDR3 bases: TGTGCCAGCAGCGGGGACAGCCCAGATACGCAGTATTTT.

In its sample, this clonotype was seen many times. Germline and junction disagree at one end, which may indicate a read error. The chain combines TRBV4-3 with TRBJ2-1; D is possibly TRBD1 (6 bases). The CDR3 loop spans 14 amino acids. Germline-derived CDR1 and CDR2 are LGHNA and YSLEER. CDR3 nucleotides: TGTGCCAGCAGCCAAGACAGGACCTACAATGAGCAGTTCTTC. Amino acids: CASSQDRTYNEQFF.

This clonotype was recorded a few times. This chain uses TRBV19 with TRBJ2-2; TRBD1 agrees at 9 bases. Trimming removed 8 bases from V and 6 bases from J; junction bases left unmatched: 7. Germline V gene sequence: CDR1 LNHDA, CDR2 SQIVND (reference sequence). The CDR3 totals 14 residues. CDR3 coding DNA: TGTGCCAGTGGAAGGGACAGGGATCCCGGGGAGCTGTTTTTT. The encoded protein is CASGRDRDPGELFF. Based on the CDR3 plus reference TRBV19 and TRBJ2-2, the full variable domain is DGGITQSPKYLFRKEGQNVTLSCEQNLNHDAMYWYRQDPGQGLRLIYYSQIVNDFQKGDIAEGYSVSREKKESFPLTVTSAQKNPTAFYLCASGRDRDPGELFFGEGSRLTVL.

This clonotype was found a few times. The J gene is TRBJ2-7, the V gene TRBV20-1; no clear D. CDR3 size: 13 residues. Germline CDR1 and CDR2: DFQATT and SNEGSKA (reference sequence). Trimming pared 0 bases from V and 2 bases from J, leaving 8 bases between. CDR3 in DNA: TGCAGTGCTAGAGATAAGATAGCCTACGAGCAGTACTTC. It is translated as CSARDKIAYEQYF.

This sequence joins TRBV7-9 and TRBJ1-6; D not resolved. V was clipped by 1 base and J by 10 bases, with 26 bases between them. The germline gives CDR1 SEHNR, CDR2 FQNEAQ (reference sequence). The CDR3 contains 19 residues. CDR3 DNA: TGTGCCAGCAGCTTAGTCTCCCCCCCGGCACCCCCGAAAAAGTCACCCCTCCACTTT. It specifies CASSLVSPPAPPKKSPLHF.

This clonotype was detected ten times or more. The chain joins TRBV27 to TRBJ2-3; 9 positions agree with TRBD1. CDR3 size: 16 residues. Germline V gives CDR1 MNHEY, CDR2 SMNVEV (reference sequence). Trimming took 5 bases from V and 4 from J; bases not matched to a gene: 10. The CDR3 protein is CASSAAGQGLPDTQYF. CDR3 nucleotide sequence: TGTGCCAGCAGTGCCGCGGGACAGGGTCTTCCAGATACGCAGTATTTT.

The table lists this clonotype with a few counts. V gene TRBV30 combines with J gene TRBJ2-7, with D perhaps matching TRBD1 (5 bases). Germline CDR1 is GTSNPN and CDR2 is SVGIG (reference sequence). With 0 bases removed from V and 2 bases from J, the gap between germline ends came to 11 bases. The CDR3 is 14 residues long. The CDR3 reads CAWSVGPGTYEQYF. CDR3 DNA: TGTGCCTGGAGTGTAGGTCCAGGGACCTACGAGCAGTACTTC.

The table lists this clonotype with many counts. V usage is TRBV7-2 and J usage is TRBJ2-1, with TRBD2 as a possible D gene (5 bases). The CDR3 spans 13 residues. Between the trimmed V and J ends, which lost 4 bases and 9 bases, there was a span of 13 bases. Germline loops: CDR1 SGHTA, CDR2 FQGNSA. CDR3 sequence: CASSSMVGIEQFF. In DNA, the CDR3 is TGTGCCAGCAGCTCAATGGTCGGGATTGAGCAGTTCTTC.